The T cell receptor (beta chain) under discussion was sequenced for a study of shared clonotypes between healthy human individuals. The junction had 6 bases not matched to a gene; V was cut back by 0 bases and J by 3 bases. The CDR3 has 18 residues. CDR1 is SGHRS and CDR2 is YFSETQ in the germline V gene. Caucasian adults living in Nashville, Tennessee, provided all samples. TCRdb keeps only in-frame clones here, not all; method: immunoSEQ multiplex PCR. The table includes hundreds of thousands of clones, over 65% detected once. The sequence was obtained from a woman in her thirties or forties in good health. Some clones in this sample may be carry-over from other donors' samples. The chain recombines TRBV5-1 with TRBJ2-2; 12 bases line up with TRBD2. Sequences were obtained from PBMCs. Here the CDR3 DNA reads TGCGCCAGCAGCTTGGCGGCTAGCGGGAGGGCCCACACCGGGGAGCTGTTTTTT. Amino acid sequence: CASSLAASGRAHTGELFF.